The clone carrying this TCR beta chain has ten or more counts. What it binds is unknown. Under the authors' procedure: Researchers built a distant-metastasis classifier for papillary thyroid cancer that drew on CDR3 differences across clinicopathological groups. TCRdb reprocessed the PCR reads using MiXCR. None of the V and J calls come from the authors' own analysis; TCRdb made them. The sample carries roughly 15,000 clones, roughly 26% recorded once. The sample originates from a study of metastatic and nonmetastatic thyroid tumors. Study-wide results and limits: Versus benign nodules, malignant thyroid tumors reportedly had significantly higher TCR beta diversity, in blood and tumor.

Nobody among the patients had been given any treatment before thyroid surgery. This CDR3 contains 13 residues. Per the germline V gene, CDR1 is SGHKS and CDR2 is YYEKEE (reference sequence). V was pared by 0 bases and J by 6 bases, with 9 bases between. Sequencing was carried out using tumor tissue. The clonotype was recovered from a female donor with papillary thyroid cancer or a benign thyroid nodule (not recorded which). Some clones in this sample may be carry-over from other donors' samples. The chain links TRBV5-5 to TRBJ1-1; D may be TRBD1 (5 bases). In DNA, the CDR3 is TGTGCCAGCAGCTTGGGACAGAGATCTGAAGCTTTCTTT. Encoded protein: CASSLGQRSEAFF.